This is a list of T cell receptor beta chains from one sample in a study of CD8 T cells in Susac syndrome. TCRdb used MiXCR to reprocess the immunoSEQ multiplex PCR reads, holding one entry per CDR3 protein. The sample yields about 69,000 distinct CDR3 sequences, more than 85% seen once. Source material: CD8+ T cells from PBMCs. The receptor set was obtained from a human donor in good health. CDR3s leave out the opening cysteine and the closing phenylalanine or tryptophan. The size entry is marked missing in some rows and otherwise reads once, few, many or a size class.

CDR3 protein | clone size | J gene | V gene
ASSSDPANTGELF | . | TRBJ2-2 | TRBV7-9
ASRGGGDVYGYT | . | TRBJ1-2 | TRBV27
ASSSPGLAGKH | once | TRBJ2-7 | TRBV7-9
ASSHFQGFGYT | . | TRBJ1-2 | TRBV3-1
ASGEDGYT | . | TRBJ1-2 | TRBV7-9
ASSHQLGTGNQPQH | . | TRBJ1-5 | TRBV3-1
ASSETGVETQY | . | TRBJ2-5 | TRBV12-3/TRBV12-4
SVEDGAGYT | . | TRBJ1-2 | TRBV29-1
SVDRRGGADTQY | . | TRBJ2-3 | TRBV29-1
ASSSLGYQETQY | . | TRBJ2-5 | TRBV19
ATSRTPVPGMNTEAF | . | TRBJ1-1 | TRBV15
ASRDREETQY | . | TRBJ2-5 | TRBV7-9
ASSPLPGVYYNEQF | . | TRBJ2-1 | TRBV11-1
ASSTGSTETQY | . | TRBJ2-5 | TRBV12-3/TRBV12-4
ASSGVGGGEKLF | . | TRBJ1-4 | TRBV9
ASSLGTSGHQETQY | . | TRBJ2-5 | TRBV7-9
ASSIFGTGENQPQH | . | TRBJ1-5 | TRBV5-1
ASSLVENTGELF | once | TRBJ2-2 | TRBV5-1
ASSPDRGLVREQY | once | TRBJ2-7 | TRBV5-1
ASSRGTTTEAF | few | TRBJ1-1 | TRBV7-9
SVEDPSREQY | once | TRBJ2-7 | TRBV29-1
ASSYSMGLSSYEQY | . | TRBJ2-7 | TRBV6-5
SARGLEASNQPQH | . | TRBJ1-5 | TRBV20-1
ASTMSGDEQY | . | TRBJ2-7 | TRBV10-3
ASSVDTNYGYT | once | TRBJ1-2 | TRBV14
ASSSGTGNSPLH | . | TRBJ1-6 | TRBV7-3
ASSQGLAVHYGYT | . | TRBJ1-2 | TRBV4-1
ASSLAAENYEQY | . | TRBJ2-7 | TRBV5-4
ASSPRGQAATNEKLF | . | TRBJ1-4 | TRBV5-6
ASSQEPLAGVETQY | . | TRBJ2-5 | TRBV3-1
ASSYHNRGPYEQY | once | TRBJ2-7 | TRBV3-1
SATINTGELF | . | TRBJ2-2 | TRBV20-1
ASSSLSRDTQY | . | TRBJ2-3 | TRBV7-2
ASSSPLGGGYQPQH | . | TRBJ1-5 | TRBV7-8
ASSPPEGQLNTEAF | . | TRBJ1-1 | TRBV7-9
ASSQEHFTDTQY | . | TRBJ2-3 | TRBV3-1
ASSLLGGLYEQY | few | TRBJ2-7 | TRBV27
ASSSKGGVQETQY | once | TRBJ2-5 | TRBV5-1
AIRQGAHTDGYT | . | TRBJ1-2 | TRBV28
ASSPFRGGGANTQY | . | TRBJ2-3 | TRBV7-6
ASSRSKSRTRNTEAF | once | TRBJ1-1 | TRBV7-9
ASSLTSGELF | . | TRBJ2-2 | TRBV5-1
ASSLAMGTMNTEAF | . | TRBJ1-1 | TRBV7-2
ASSLLAGLDEQY | . | TRBJ2-7 | TRBV19
ASSYYGITGELF | . | TRBJ2-2 | TRBV6-2/TRBV6-3
ASTLQGLTGELF | . | TRBJ2-2 | TRBV7-3
ASSPSGETQY | . | TRBJ2-5 | TRBV6-6
ASSNGAPNQPQH | . | TRBJ1-5 | TRBV6-2/TRBV6-3
ASSPGWSTEAF | . | TRBJ1-1 | TRBV6-2/TRBV6-3
ASSSKGEGAAETQY | . | TRBJ2-5 | TRBV7-8
ATSREWVMGKRAEQF | . | TRBJ2-1 | TRBV15
ASSFAEQQY | once | TRBJ2-7 | TRBV7-9